What follows describes a single T cell receptor (beta chain). Next came a second PCR, run for 7 to 11 cycles, which used a sample-barcoded 5' primer along with a J-beta primer mix. Each cDNA molecule, via a template-switch adaptor with 12 random nucleotides, was tagged. TCRdb reprocessed the 5' RACE reads with MiXCR, giving one entry per CDR3 protein. This table holds 750,000 to 950,000 distinct CDR3 sequences, less than 70% found once. The CDR3 runs to 14 residues. V lost 7 bases, J lost 14 bases, and 18 bases stayed unmatched. The data originate from a study of blood T cells in healthy people across ages. In terms of origin and age, donors were healthy Caucasian individuals from Russia aged about 6 to 95. Each of the donors had 9 to 10 milliliters of peripheral blood drawn into EDTA-treated Vacutainer tubes. No fewer than 5.5 micrograms of total RNA were isolated from every sample.

Sequencing was performed on blood. V is TRBV12-3 or TRBV12-4 and J is TRBJ2-3; TRBD2 matches at 7 bases. The TCR was taken from an elderly man in good health. CDR3: CASTVRERYRYAYF. The DNA of the CDR3 is TGTGCCAGCACCGTGCGGGAGCGGTACAGATACGCGTATTTT.